This T cell receptor (beta chain) was retrieved from a study of shared clonotypes between healthy human individuals. About the research overall: CD8 memory received one plate per donor, CD8 naive two, CD4 memory three and CD4 naive three.

V lost 3 bases and J lost 6; bases outside the gene matches: 3. This CDR3 contains 14 residues. Germline V lookup: CDR1 SEHNR, CDR2 FQNEAQ (reference sequence). Naive CD8 cells were CD45RO-negative, positively selected for CCR7, excluding terminally differentiated effector memory CD45RA+ cells. There were only Caucasian adults among the donors, and all lived in Nashville, Tennessee. The data were produced by immunoSEQ multiplex PCR, yet TCRdb's version contains in-frame clones alone and is incomplete. The table includes approximately 2,200,000 clones, approximately 94% detected once. This clonotype was sampled from a man between 18 and 29 years old in good health. Some clones in this sample may be carry-over from other donors' samples. The chain couples TRBV7-9 to TRBJ2-3; the match to TRBD2 covers 10 bases. The specimen was naive CD8+ T cells from PBMCs. DNA of the CDR3: TGTGCCAGCAGCTTTGCGGGACTAGCGGATACGCAGTATTTT. Translated: CASSFAGLADTQYF.